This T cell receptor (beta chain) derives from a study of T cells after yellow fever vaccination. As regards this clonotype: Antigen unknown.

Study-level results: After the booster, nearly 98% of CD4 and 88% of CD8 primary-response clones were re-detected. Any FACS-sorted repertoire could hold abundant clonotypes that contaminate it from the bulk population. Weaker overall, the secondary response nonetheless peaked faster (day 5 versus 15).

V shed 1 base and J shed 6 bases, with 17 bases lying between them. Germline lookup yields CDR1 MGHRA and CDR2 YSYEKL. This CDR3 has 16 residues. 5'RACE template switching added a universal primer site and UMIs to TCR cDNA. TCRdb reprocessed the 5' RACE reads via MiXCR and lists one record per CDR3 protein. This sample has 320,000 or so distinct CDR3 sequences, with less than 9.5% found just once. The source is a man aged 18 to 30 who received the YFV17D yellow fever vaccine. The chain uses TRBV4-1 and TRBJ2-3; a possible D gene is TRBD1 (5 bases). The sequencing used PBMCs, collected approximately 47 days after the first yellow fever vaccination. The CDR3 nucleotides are TGCGCCAGCAGCCAAGGCAGACAGACCTTCCTGGATACGCAGTATTTT. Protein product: CASSQGRQTFLDTQYF.